This TCR beta chain came from a study of blood T cells in healthy people across ages. Background on the study: Per two T cells, about one barcoded beta molecule was captured through template switching.

Next came a second PCR, run for about 7 to 12 cycles, which used a sample-barcoded 5' primer along with a J-beta primer mix. Every cDNA molecule carried a tag from a template-switch adaptor bearing 12 random nucleotides. TCRdb analysed the 5' RACE reads with MiXCR anew, one entry per CDR3 protein. The sample lists around 1.5 million distinct CDR3 sequences; roughly 30% were seen once. Peripheral blood from each donor was collected in a volume of ten milliliters. General study results and limits: Among T cells, TCR beta diversity per million cells dropped roughly linearly as age rose.

Trimming stripped 3 bases from V and 5 bases from J, with 9 bases between. Germline V gene sequence: CDR1 DFQATT, CDR2 SNEGSKA (reference sequence). CDR3 length equals 12 residues. This clonotype was detected a few times. The antigen is unknown. The rearrangement links TRBV20-1 to TRBJ2-3; tentative D call: TRBD2 (5 bases). This TCR came from a woman aged 30 to 39 in good health. Sequenced sample: blood. CDR3 in DNA: TGCAGTGCTAGTCCCGGGGTAGATACGCAGTATTTT. Translation gives CSASPGVDTQYF.